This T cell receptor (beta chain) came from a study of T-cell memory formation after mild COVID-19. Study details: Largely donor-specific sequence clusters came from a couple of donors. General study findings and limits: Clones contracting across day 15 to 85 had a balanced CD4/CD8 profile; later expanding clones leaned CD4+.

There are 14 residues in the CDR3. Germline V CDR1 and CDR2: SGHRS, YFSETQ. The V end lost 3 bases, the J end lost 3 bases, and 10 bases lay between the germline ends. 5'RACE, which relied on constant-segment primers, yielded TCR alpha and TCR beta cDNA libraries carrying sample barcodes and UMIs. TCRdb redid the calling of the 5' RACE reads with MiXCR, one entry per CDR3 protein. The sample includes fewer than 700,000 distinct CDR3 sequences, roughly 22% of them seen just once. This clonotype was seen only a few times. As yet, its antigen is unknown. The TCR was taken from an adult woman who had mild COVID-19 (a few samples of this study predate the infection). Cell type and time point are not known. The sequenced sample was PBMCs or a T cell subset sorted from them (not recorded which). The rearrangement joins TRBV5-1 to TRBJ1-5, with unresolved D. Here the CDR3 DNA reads TGCGCCAGCAGCTCCGACAATCCCAATCAGCCCCAGCATTTT. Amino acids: CASSSDNPNQPQHF.